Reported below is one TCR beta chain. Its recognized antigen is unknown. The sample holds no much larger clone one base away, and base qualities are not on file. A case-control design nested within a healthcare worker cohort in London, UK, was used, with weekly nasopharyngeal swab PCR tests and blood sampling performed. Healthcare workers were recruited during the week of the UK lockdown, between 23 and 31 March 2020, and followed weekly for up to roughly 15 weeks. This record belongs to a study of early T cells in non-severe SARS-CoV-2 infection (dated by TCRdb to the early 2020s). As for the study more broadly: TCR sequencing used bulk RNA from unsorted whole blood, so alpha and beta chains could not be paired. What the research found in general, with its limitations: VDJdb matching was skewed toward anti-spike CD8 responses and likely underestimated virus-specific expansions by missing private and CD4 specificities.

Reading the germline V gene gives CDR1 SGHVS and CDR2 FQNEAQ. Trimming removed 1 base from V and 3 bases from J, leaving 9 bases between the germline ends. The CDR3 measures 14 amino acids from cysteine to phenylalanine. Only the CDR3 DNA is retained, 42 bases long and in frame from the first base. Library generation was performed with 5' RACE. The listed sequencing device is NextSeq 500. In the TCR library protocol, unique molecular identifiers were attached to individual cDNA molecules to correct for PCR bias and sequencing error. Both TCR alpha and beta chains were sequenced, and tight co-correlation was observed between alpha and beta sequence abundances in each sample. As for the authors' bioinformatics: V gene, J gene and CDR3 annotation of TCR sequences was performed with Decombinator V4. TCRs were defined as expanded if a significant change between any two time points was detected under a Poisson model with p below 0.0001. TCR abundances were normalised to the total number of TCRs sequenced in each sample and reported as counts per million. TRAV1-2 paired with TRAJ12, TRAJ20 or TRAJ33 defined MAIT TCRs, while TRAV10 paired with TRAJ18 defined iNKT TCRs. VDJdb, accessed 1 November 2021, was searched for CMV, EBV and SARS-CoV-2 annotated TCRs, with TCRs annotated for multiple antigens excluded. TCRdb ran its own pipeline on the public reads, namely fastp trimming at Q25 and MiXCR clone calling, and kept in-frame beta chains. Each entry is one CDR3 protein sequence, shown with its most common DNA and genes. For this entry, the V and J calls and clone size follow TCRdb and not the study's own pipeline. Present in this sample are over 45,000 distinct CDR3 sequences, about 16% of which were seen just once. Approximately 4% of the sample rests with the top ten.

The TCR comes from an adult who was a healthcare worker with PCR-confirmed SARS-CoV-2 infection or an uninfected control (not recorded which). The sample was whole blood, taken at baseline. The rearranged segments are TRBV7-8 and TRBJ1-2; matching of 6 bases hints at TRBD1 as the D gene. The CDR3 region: CASSLVAGDYGYTF. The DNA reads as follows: TGTGCCAGCAGCTTAGTCGCAGGGGACTATGGCTACACCTTC. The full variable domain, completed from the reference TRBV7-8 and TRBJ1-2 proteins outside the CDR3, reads GAGVSQSPRYKVAKRGQDVALRCDPISGHVSLFWYQQALGQGPEFLTYFQNEAQLDKSGLPSDRFFAERPEGSVSTLKIQRTQQEDSAVYLCASSLVAGDYGYTFGSGTRLTVV.